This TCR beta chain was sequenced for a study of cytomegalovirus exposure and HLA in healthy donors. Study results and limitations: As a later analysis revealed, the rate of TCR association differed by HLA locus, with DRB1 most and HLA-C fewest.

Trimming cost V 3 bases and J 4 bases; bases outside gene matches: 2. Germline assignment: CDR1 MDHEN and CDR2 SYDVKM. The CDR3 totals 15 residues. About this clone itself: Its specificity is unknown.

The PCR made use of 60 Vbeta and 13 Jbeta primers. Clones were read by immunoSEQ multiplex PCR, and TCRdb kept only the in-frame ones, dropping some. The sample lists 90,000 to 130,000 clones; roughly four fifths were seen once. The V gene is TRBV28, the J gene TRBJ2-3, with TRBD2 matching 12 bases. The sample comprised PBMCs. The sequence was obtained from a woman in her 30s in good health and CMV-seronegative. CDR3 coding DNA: TGTGCCAGCAGTTTCCTAGCGGGAGGGCCAGATACGCAGTATTTT. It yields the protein CASSFLAGGPDTQYF.